Below are 5 T cell receptor beta chains sequenced from a single sample in a study of graft-versus-host responses after intestinal transplantation (dated by TCRdb to the early 2020s). Libraries were built with the immunoSEQ multiplex PCR assay. The table was pulled from immuneACCESS by TCRdb, which kept in-frame rearrangements only. Such tables lose some clones; where checked, under half of the loss comes from unresolved V genes, and the rest has no known cause. The sample table contains 15,000 to 20,000 clones; only one count was recorded for over 75% of them. 6% of the sample is taken by the ten largest. Material: PBMCs, obtained 110 days after intestinal transplant. The receptors shown here come from a human patient who received an intestinal transplant, so some T cells may come from the graft donor.

The genes are TRBV10-3 and TRBJ2-7, with 11 bases fitting TRBD1. The germline CDR1 and CDR2 sequences are ENHRY and SYGVKD. The CDR3 consists of 17 residues. V dropped 5 bases and J dropped 0; count of bases not matched to a gene: 9. The CDR3 DNA reads as TGTGCCATCAGTTGGGACAGGGGGGACCTTACCTCCTACGAGCAGTACTTC. It specifies CAISWDRGDLTSYEQYF.

There are a few counts of this clone. The chain is built from TRBV7-8 and TRBJ2-3; D might be TRBD2 (6 bases). Germline CDR1 SGHVS, CDR2 FQNEAQ. This CDR3 has 16 residues. V gave up 4 bases and J gave up 6 bases, with 20 bases separating them. In DNA form, the CDR3 reads TGTGCCAGCAGCTCCACCAGAGAGTGTAGCGGCGATACGCAGTATTTT. It specifies CASSSTRECSGDTQYF.

The chain employs TRBV6-1 and TRBJ2-2; either TRBD1 or TRBD2 may fit D (5 bases each). This CDR3 region has 15 residues. Germline V gene sequence: CDR1 MNHNS, CDR2 SASEGT. The V end was cut by 0 bases, the J end by 5 bases, with 10 bases between. CDR3 coding DNA: TGTGCCAGCAGTGAAGCGAATGGGGGAACCGGGGAGCTGTTTTTT. Residues: CASSEANGGTGELFF.

This clone was recorded once. The identical CDR3 is also encoded by other nucleotide sequences in the sample. This chain connects TRBV27 to TRBJ2-1, with 14 bases identical to TRBD2. CDR1 is MNHEY, CDR2 SMNVEV, per germline (reference sequence). The CDR3 runs 18 residues. Trimming removed 2 bases from V and 5 bases from J; junction bases left unmatched: 8. CDR3 nucleotide sequence: TGTGCCAGCAGTTTAGGGACTAGCGGGAGATGGGTTAACAATGAGCAGTTCTTC. Protein: CASSLGTSGRWVNNEQFF.

This clone was found once. The chain couples TRBV13 to TRBJ1-2; D might be TRBD1 (5 bases). CDR1 and CDR2 from the germline V gene are PRHDT and FYEKMQ (reference sequence). The CDR3 contains 13 residues. V shed 1 base and J shed 3 bases, with 6 bases lying between them. The CDR3 coding sequence is TGTGCCAGCAGCTTAGACAGGCACTATGGCTACACCTTC. The encoded protein is CASSLDRHYGYTF.